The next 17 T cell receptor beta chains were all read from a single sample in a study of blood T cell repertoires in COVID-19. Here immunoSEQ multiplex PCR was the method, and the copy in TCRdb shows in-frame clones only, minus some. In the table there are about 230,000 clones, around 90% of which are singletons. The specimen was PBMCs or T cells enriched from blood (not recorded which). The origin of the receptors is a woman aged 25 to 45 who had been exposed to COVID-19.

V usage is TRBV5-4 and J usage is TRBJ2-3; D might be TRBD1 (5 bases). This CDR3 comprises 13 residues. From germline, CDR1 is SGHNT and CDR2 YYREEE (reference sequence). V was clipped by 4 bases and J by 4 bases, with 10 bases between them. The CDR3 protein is CASSRTYPDTQYF. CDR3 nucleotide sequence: TGTGCCAGCAGCAGGACATATCCAGATACGCAGTATTTT.

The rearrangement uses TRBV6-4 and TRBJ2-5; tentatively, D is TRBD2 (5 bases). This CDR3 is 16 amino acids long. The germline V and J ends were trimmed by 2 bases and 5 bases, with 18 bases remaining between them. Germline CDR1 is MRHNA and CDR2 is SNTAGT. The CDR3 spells CASSDPLDPTKETQYF. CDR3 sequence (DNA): TGTGCCAGCAGTGACCCGCTTGACCCGACTAAGGAGACCCAGTACTTC.

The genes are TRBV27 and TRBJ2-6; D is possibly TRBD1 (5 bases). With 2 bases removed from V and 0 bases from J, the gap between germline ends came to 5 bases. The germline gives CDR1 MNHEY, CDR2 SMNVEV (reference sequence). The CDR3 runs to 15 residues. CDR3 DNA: TGTGCCAGCAGTTTACAGGGCTCTGGGGCCAACGTCCTGACTTTC. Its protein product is CASSLQGSGANVLTF. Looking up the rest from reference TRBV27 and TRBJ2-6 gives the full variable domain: EAQVTQNPRYLITVTGKKLTVTCSQNMNHEYMSWYRQDPGLGLRQIYYSMNVEVTDKGDVPEGYKVSRKEKRNFPLILESPSPNQTSLYFCASSLQGSGANVLTFGAGSRLTVL.

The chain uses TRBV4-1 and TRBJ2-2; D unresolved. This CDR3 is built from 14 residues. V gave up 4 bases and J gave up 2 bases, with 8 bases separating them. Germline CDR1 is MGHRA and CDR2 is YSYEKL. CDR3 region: CASSRTVNTGELFF. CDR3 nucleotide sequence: TGCGCCAGCAGCCGCACAGTTAACACCGGGGAGCTGTTTTTT.

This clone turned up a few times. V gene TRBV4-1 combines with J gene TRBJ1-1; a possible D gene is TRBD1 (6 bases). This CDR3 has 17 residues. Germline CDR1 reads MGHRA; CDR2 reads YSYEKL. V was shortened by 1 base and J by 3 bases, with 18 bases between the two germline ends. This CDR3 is CASSQGPNRAGDTEAFF. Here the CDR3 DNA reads TGCGCCAGCAGCCAAGGGCCCAACAGGGCAGGGGACACTGAAGCTTTCTTT.

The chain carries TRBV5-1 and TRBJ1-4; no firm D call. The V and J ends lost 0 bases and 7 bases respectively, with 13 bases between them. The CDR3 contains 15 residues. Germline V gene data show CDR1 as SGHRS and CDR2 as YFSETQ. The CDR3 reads CASSLAGVPGEKLFF. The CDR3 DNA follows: TGCGCCAGCAGCTTGGCCGGTGTGCCGGGTGAAAAACTGTTTTTT. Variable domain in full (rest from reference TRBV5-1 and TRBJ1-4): KAGVTQTPRYLIKTRGQQVTLSCSPISGHRSVSWYQQTPGQGLQFLFEYFSETQRNKGNFPGRFSGRQFSNSRSEMNVSTLELGDSALYLCASSLAGVPGEKLFFGSGTQLSVL.

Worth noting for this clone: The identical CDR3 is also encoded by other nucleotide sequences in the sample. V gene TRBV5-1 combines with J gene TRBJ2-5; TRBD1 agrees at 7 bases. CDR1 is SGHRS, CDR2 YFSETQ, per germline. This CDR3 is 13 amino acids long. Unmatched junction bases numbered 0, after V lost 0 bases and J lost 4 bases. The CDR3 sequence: CASSLAGGETQYF. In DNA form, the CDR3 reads TGCGCCAGCAGCTTGGCAGGGGGAGAGACCCAGTACTTC.

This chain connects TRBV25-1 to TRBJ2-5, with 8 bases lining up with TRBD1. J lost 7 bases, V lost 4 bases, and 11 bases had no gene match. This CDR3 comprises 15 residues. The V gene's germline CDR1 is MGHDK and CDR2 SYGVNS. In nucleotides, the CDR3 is TGTGCCAGCAGTGGGGGCAGGGGGCAGGGAGGGACCCAGTACTTC. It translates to CASSGGRGQGGTQYF.

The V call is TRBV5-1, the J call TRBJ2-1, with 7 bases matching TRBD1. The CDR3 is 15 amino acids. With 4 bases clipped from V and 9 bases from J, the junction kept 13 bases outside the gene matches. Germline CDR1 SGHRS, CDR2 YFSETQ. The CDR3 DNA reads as TGCGCCAGCAGCCCTGACAGGGCTCCGTGGGGTGAGCAGTTCTTC. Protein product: CASSPDRAPWGEQFF. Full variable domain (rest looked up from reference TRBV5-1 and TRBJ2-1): KAGVTQTPRYLIKTRGQQVTLSCSPISGHRSVSWYQQTPGQGLQFLFEYFSETQRNKGNFPGRFSGRQFSNSRSEMNVSTLELGDSALYLCASSPDRAPWGEQFFGPGTRLTVL.

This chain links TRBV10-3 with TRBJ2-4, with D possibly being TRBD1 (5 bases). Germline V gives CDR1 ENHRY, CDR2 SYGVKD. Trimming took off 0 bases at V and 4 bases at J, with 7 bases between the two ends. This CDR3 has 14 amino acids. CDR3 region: CAISESHRKNIQYF. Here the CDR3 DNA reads TGTGCCATCAGTGAGTCCCACAGGAAAAACATTCAGTACTTC.

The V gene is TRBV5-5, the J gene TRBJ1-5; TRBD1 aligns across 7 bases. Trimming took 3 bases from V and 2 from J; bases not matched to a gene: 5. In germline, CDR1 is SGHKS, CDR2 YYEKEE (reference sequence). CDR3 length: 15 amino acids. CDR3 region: CASSSGQDRNQPQHF. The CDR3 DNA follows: TGTGCCAGCAGCTCTGGACAGGACCGCAATCAGCCCCAGCATTTT.

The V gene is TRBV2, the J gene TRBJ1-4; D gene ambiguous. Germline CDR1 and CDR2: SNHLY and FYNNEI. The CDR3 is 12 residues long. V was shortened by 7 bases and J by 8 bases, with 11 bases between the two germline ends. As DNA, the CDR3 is TGTGCCAGCAAGTTGACACAGGAAAAACTGTTTTTT. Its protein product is CASKLTQEKLFF.

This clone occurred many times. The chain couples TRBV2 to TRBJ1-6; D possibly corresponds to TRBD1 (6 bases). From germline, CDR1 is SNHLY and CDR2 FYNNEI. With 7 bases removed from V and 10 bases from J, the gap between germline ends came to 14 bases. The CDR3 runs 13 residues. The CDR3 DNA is TGTGCCAGCACCCGGGACACCGCATCACCCCTCCACTTT. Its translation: CASTRDTASPLHF.

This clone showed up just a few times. As DNA, the CDR3 is TGCAGCTCCCGAGCCCCCGGGGTCTATGGCTACACCTTC. It is translated as CSSRAPGVYGYTF. The chain has TRBV29-1 and TRBJ1-2; D gene uncertain. CDR1 is SQVTM and CDR2 is ANQGSEA in the germline V gene. V lost 8 bases to trimming and J lost 4 bases, with 17 bases between them. This CDR3 is 13 amino acids long.

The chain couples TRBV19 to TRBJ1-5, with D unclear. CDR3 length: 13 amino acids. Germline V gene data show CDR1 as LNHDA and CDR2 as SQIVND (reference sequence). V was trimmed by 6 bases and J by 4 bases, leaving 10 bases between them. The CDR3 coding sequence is TGTGCCAGTAGGGCGGGCGCAAATCAGCCCCAGCATTTT. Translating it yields CASRAGANQPQHF. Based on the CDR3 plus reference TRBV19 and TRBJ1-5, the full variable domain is DGGITQSPKYLFRKEGQNVTLSCEQNLNHDAMYWYRQDPGQGLRLIYYSQIVNDFQKGDIAEGYSVSREKKESFPLTVTSAQKNPTAFYLCASRAGANQPQHFGDGTRLSIL.

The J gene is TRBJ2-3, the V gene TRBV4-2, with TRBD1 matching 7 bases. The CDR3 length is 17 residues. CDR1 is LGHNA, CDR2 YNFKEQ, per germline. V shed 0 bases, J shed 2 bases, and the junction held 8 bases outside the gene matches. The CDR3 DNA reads TGTGCCAGCAGCCAAGATAAGCAGAGGGGGCTCACAGATACGCAGTATTTT. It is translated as CASSQDKQRGLTDTQYF.

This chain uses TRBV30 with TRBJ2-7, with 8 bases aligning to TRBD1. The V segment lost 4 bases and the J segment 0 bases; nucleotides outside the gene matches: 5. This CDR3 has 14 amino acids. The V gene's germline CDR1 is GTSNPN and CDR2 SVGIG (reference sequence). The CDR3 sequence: CAWKGQAISYEQYF. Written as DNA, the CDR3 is TGTGCCTGGAAGGGACAGGCGATCTCCTACGAGCAGTACTTC. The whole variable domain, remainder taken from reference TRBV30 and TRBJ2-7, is SQTIHQWPATLVQPVGSPLSLECTVEGTSNPNLYWYRQAAGRGLQLLFYSVGIGQISSEVPQNLSASRPQDRQFILSSKKLLLSDSGFYLCAWKGQAISYEQYFGPGTRLTVT.